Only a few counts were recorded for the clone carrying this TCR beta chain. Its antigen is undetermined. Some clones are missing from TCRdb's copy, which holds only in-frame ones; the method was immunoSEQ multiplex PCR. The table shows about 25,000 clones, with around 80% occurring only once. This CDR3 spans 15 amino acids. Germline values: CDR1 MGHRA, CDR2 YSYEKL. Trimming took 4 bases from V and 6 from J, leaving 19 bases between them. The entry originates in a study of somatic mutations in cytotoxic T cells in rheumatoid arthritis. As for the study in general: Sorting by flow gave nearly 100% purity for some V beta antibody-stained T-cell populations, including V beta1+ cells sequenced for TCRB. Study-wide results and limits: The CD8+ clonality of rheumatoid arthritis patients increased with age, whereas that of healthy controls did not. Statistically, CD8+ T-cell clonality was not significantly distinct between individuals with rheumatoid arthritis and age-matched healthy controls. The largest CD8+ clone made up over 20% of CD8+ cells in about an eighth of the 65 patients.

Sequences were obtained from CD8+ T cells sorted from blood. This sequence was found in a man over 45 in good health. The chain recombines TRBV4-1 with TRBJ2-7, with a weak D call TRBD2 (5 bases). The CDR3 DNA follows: TGCGCCAGCAGCCCGTACGCCGGAGGTACGTCCGAGCAGTACTTC. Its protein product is CASSPYAGGTSEQYF.